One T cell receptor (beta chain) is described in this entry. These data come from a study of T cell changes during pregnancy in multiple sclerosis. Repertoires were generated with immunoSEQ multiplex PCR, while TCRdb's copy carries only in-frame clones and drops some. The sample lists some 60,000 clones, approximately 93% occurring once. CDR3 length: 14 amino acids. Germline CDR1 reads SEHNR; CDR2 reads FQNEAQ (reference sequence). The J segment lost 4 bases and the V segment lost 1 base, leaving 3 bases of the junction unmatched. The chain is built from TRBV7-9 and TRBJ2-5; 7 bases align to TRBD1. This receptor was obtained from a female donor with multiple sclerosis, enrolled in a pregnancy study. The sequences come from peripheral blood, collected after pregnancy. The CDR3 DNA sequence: TGTGCCAGCAGCTTAGGTGCAGGGGGAGAGACCCAGTACTTC. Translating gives CASSLGAGGETQYF.